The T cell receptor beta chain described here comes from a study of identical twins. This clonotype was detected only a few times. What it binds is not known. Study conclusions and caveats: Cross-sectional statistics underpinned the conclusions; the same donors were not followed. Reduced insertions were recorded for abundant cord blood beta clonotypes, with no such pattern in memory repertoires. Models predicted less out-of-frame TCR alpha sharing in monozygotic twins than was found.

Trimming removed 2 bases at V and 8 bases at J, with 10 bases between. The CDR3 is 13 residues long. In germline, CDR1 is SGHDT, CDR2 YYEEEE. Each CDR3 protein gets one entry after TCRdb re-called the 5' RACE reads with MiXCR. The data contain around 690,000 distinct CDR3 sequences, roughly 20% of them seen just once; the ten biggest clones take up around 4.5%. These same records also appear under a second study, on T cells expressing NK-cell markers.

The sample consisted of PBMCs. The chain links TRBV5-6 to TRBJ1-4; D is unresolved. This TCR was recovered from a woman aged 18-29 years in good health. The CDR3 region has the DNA TGTGCCAGCAGCTTCCGGCAGTGGGAAAAACTGTTTTTT. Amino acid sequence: CASSFRQWEKLFF.